The text below deals with one T cell receptor (beta chain). Here immunoSEQ multiplex PCR was the method, and the copy in TCRdb shows in-frame clones only, minus some. The profile shows some 70,000 clones, less than 85% of them singletons. The sample originates from a study of blood T cell repertoires in COVID-19. The overall study: Samples taken during acute and convalescent COVID-19 were collected in the United States, Italy and Spain. Sample material is recorded as cDNA or gDNA derived from T cells, B-cell-depleted T cells, or PBMCs.

Germline lookup yields CDR1 SGHDT and CDR2 YYEEEE. Between the trimmed V and J ends, which lost 0 bases and 1 base, there was a span of 10 bases. The CDR3 spans 16 residues. The receptor was derived from a man aged 55 to 69 with acute or convalescent COVID-19. Material for sequencing was peripheral blood. V gene TRBV5-6 combines with J gene TRBJ2-2; D is undetermined. The CDR3 region is CASSLVTVLNTGELFF. CDR3 sequence (DNA): TGTGCCAGCAGCTTGGTCACAGTATTGAACACCGGGGAGCTGTTTTTT.